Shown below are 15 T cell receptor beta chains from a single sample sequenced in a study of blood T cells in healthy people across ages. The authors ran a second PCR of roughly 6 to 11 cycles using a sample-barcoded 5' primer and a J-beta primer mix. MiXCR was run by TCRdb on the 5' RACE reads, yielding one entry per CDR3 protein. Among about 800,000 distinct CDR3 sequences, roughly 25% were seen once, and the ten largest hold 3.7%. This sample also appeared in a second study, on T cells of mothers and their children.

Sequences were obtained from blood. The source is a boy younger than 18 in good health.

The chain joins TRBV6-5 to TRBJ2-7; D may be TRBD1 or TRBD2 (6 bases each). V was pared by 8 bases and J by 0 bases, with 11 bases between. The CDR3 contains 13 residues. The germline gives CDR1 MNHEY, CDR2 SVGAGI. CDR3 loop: CASWGDTSYEQYF. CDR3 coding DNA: TGTGCCAGCTGGGGGGACACCTCCTACGAGCAGTACTTC.

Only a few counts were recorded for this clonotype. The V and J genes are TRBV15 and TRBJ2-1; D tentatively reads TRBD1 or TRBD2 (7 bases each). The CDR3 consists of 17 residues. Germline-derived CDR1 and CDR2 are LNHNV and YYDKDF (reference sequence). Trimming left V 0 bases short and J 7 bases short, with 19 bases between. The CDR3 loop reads CATSRDSGFRGINEQFF. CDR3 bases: TGTGCCACCAGCAGAGATAGCGGGTTCAGGGGGATAAATGAGCAGTTCTTC. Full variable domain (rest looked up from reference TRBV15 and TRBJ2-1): DAMVIQNPRYQVTQFGKPVTLSCSQTLNHNVMYWYQQKSSQAPKLLFHYYDKDFNNEADTPDNFQSRRPNTSFCFLDIRSPGLGDTAMYLCATSRDSGFRGINEQFFGPGTRLTVL.

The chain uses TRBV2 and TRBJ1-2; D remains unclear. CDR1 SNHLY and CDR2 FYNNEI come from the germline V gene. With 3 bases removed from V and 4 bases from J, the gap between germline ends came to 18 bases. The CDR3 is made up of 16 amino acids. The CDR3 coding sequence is TGTGCCAGCAGTGACGGCGCAATCATTGGAATCTATGGCTACACCTTC. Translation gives CASSDGAIIGIYGYTF.

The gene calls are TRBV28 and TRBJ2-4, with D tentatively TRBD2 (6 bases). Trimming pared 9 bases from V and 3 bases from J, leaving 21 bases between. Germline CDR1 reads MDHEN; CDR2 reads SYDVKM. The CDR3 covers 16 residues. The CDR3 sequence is CASISIEAAGKNIQYF. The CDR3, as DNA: TGTGCCAGTATATCAATCGAGGCAGCGGGCAAAAACATTCAGTACTTC. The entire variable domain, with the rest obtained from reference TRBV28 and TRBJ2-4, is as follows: DVKVTQSSRYLVKRTGEKVFLECVQDMDHENMFWYRQDPGLGLRLIYFSYDVKMKEKGDIPEGYSVSREKKERFSLILESASTNQTSMYLCASISIEAAGKNIQYFGAGTRLSVL.

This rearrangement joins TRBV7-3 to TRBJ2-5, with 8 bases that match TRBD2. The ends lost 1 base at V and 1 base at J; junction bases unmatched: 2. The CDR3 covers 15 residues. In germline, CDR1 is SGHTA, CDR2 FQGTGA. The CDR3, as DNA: TGTGCCAGCAGCTTAAAACGGGGGGGCCAAGAGACCCAGTACTTC. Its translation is CASSLKRGGQETQYF. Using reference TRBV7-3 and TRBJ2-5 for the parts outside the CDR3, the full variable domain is GAGVSQTPSNKVTEKGKYVELRCDPISGHTALYWYRQSLGQGPEFLIYFQGTGAADDSGLPNDRFFAVRPEGSVSTLKIQRTERGDSAVYLCASSLKRGGQETQYFGPGTRLLVL.

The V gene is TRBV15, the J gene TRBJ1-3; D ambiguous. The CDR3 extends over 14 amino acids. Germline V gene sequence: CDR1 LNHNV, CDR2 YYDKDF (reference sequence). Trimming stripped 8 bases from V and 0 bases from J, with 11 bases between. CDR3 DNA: TGTGCCACCGGAGGACGGGACTCTGGAAACACCATATATTTT. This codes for CATGGRDSGNTIYF.

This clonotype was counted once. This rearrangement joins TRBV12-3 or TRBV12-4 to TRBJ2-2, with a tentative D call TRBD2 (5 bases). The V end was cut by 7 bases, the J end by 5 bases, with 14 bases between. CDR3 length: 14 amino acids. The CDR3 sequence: CASTAGWGTGELFF. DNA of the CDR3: TGTGCCAGCACCGCGGGTTGGGGTACCGGGGAGCTGTTTTTT.

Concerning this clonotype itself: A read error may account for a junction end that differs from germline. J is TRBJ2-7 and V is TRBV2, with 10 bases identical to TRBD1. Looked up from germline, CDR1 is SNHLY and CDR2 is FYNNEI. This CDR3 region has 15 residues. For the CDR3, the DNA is TGTGTCAGCAGTGGCCGAGGACAGGGGGCCTACGAGCAGTACTTC. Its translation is CVSSGRGQGAYEQYF.

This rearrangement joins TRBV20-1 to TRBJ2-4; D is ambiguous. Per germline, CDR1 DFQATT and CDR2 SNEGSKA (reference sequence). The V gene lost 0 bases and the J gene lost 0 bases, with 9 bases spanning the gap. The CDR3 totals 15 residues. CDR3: CSARDLNKAKNIQYF. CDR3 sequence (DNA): TGCAGTGCTAGAGATCTAAACAAAGCCAAAAACATTCAGTACTTC.

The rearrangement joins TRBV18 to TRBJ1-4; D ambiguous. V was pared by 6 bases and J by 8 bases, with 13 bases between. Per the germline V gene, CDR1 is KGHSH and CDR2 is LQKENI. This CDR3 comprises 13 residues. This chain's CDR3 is CASSTGIWEKLFF. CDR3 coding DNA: TGTGCCAGCTCCACCGGGATATGGGAAAAACTGTTTTTT.

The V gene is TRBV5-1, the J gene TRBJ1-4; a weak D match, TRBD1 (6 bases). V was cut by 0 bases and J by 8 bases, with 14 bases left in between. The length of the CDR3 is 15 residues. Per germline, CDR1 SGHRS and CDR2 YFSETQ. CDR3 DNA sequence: TGCGCCAGCAGCTTGGAGACGGGGGCCGGGGAAAAACTGTTTTTT. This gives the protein CASSLETGAGEKLFF.

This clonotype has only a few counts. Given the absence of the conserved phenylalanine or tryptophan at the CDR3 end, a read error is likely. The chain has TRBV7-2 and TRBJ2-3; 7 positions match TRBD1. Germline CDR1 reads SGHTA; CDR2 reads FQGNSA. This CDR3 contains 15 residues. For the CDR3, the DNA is TGCGCCAGCAGCTCCCCCGGGACAGTCACAGATACGCAGTATGTT. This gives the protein CASSSPGTVTDTQYV.

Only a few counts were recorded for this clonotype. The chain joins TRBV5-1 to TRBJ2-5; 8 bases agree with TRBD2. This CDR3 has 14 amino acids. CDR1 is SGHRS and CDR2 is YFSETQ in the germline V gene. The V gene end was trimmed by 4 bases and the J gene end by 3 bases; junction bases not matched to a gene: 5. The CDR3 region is CASSPTSVEETQYF. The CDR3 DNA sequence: TGCGCCAGCAGCCCGACTAGCGTCGAAGAGACCCAGTACTTC.

The CDR3 protein is CSAENPQGADTEAFF. The DNA of the CDR3 is TGCAGTGCTGAGAACCCCCAGGGGGCCGACACTGAAGCTTTCTTT. V is TRBV20-1 and J is TRBJ1-1; 8 bases match TRBD1. The CDR3 loop spans 15 amino acids. Losses at the gene ends were 5 bases for V and 3 bases for J; bases not matched to a gene: 11. Germline V lookup: CDR1 DFQATT, CDR2 SNEGSKA (reference sequence).

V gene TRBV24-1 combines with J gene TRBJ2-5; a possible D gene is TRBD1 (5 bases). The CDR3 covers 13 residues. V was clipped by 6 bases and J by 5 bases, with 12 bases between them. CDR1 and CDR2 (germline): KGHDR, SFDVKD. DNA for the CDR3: TGTGCCACCAGTAGAGTAGCAGGGGAGACCCAGTACTTC. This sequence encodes CATSRVAGETQYF.